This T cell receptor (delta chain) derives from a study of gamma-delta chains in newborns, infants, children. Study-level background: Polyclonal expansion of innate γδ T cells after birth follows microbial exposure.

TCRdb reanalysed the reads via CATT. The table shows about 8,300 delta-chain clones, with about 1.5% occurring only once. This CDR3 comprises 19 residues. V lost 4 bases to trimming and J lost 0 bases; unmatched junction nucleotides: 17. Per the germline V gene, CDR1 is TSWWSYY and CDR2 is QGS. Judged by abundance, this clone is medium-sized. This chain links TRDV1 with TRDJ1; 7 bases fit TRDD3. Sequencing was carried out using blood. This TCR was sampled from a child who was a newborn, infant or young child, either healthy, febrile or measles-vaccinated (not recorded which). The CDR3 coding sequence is TGTGCTCTTGGGGTTCCCGGGAACTGGGGCCTTCTATACACCGATAAACTCATCTTT. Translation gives CALGVPGNWGLLYTDKLIF.